The text below deals with one TCR beta chain. The data are from a study of blood T cell repertoires in COVID-19. Original methodology: Nucleated cell counts were estimated from reference gene primer amplification. Profiling relied on immunoSEQ multiplex PCR, and the TCRdb table lists in-frame clones only, not all of them. That table furnishes V, J and clone size, whereas the DNA furnished D and trimming. Among about 270,000 clones listed, 86% were seen once. The junction had 5 bases not matched to a gene; V was cut back by 4 bases and J by 4 bases. The CDR3 runs 15 residues. The V gene's germline CDR1 is MGHRA and CDR2 YSYEKL.

The source of this sequence is a woman aged 18-29 years who had recovered from COVID-19. This chain connects TRBV4-1 to TRBJ1-2, with 11 nucleotides matching TRBD1. The sequencing input was PBMCs or T cells enriched from blood (not recorded which). CDR3 region: CASSLGTGGGYGYTF. CDR3 DNA sequence: TGCGCCAGCAGCCTCGGGACAGGGGGTGGCTATGGCTACACCTTC.